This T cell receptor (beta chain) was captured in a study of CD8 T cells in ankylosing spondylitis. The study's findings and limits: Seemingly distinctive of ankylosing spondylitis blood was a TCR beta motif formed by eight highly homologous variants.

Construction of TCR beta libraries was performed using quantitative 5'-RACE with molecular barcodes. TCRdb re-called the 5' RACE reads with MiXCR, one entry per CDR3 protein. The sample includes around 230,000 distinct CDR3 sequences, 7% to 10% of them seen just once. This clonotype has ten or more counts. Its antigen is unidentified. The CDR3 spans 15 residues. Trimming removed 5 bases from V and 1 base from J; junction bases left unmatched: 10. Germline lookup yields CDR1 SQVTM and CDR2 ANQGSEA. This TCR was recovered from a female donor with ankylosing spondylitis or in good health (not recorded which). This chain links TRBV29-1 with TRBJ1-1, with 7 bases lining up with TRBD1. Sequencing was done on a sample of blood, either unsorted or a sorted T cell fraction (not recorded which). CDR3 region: CSVLTRDRPNTEAFF. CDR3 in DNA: TGCAGCGTTTTGACCCGGGACAGACCGAACACTGAAGCTTTCTTT.